These 10 T cell receptor beta chains originate from one sample sequenced in a study of Graves' ophthalmopathy and Graves' hyperthyroidism. The study amplified TCR beta CDR3 regions using RNA transcripts. A first-round RT-PCR used HTBI primers, followed by a second-round multiplex PCR. TCRdb re-called the multiplex PCR reads with MiXCR, one entry per CDR3 protein. Here the sample spans 600,000 to 700,000 distinct CDR3 sequences, about 40% being singletons. Material for sequencing was peripheral blood. The origin of the receptors is an adult man with Graves' ophthalmopathy.

This clonotype was recorded at least ten times. V gene TRBV7-9 combines with J gene TRBJ2-7; possibly TRBD1 or TRBD2 for D (5 bases each). The germline V gene encodes CDR1 SEHNR and CDR2 FQNEAQ (reference sequence). This CDR3 region has 13 residues. The V end lost 2 bases, the J end lost 6 bases, and 11 bases lay between the germline ends. The CDR3, as DNA: TGTGCCAGCAGCTTACGGGAAAGGGGCGAGCAGTACTTC. Translation: CASSLRERGEQYF.

On this clonotype itself: The missing conserved phenylalanine or tryptophan at the end of this CDR3 makes a read error likely. The chain joins TRBV9 to TRBJ1-3; D gene ambiguous. V lost 7 bases and J lost 2, with 10 bases in between. The CDR3 totals 13 residues. Germline CDR1 reads SGDLS; CDR2 reads YYNGEE. The CDR3 DNA is TGTGCCAGCGGGGATTTGGCTGGAAACACCATATATCTT. Protein sequence: CASGDLAGNTIYL.

This clonotype appeared a few times. The chain has TRBV3-1 and TRBJ1-2; no definite D call. The germline CDR1 and CDR2 sequences are LGHDT and YNNKEL (reference sequence). The CDR3 covers 15 residues. V was trimmed by 0 bases and J by 7 bases, leaving 15 bases between them. DNA for the CDR3: TGTGCCAGCAGCCAAGATCAGGCAGGAGTGGGTGGCTACACCTTC. The encoded protein is CASSQDQAGVGGYTF.

The chain couples TRBV7-2 to TRBJ2-5; D is perhaps TRBD2 (5 bases). Germline values: CDR1 SGHTA, CDR2 FQGNSA. Trimming left V 8 bases short and J 5 bases short, with 24 bases between. The CDR3 sequence is 16 residues long. CDR3 amino acids: CASAEVLGSSWETQYF. CDR3 bases: TGTGCCAGCGCGGAGGTATTGGGCTCCTCGTGGGAGACCCAGTACTTC.

Many counts were recorded for this clonotype. The V call is TRBV29-1, the J call TRBJ1-3, with D unresolved. Trimming cost V 6 bases and J 0 bases, with 12 bases left between them. The germline V gene encodes CDR1 SQVTM and CDR2 ANQGSEA. The CDR3 contains 14 residues. CDR3 sequence (DNA): TGCAGCGTGGTCACAGTGGCCTCTGGAAACACCATATATTTT. This encodes CSVVTVASGNTIYF. Drawing the rest from reference TRBV29-1 and TRBJ1-3, the complete variable domain is SAVISQKPSRDICQRGTSLTIQCQVDSQVTMMFWYRQQPGQSLTLIATANQGSEATYESGFVIDKFPISRPNLTFSTLTVSNMSPEDSSIYLCSVVTVASGNTIYFGEGSWLTVV.

This clonotype came up many times. The junction departs from germline at one end; a sequencing error may be responsible. The genes are TRBV7-8 and TRBJ2-7; D possibly corresponds to TRBD2 (7 bases). Looked up from germline, CDR1 is SGHVS and CDR2 is FQNEAQ. This CDR3 contains 13 residues. The CDR3 bases are TGTGCTAGCAGCTTAAGGGGGGGGTACGAGCAGTACTTC. Translating gives CASSLRGGYEQYF.

This clonotype was observed many times. This chain uses TRBV10-2 with TRBJ2-2; the match to TRBD2 covers 10 bases. Germline lookup yields CDR1 WSHSY and CDR2 SAAADI. V dropped 5 bases and J dropped 3; count of bases not matched to a gene: 6. This CDR3 has 16 amino acids. In nucleotides, the CDR3 is TGCGCCAGCAGTATAGAGCGGGGGGGCGACACCGGGGAGCTGTTTTTT. Protein sequence: CASSIERGGDTGELFF.

As to this clonotype: A much bigger clone sits one base away, suggesting this may be a read error. J is TRBJ1-1 and V is TRBV19; D perhaps matches TRBD1 (5 bases). The CDR3 is 14 residues long. From germline, CDR1 is LNHDA and CDR2 SQIVND (reference sequence). Here the CDR3 reads CASRTREYHTEAFF. As DNA, the CDR3 is TGCGCCAGCAGGACACGGGAGTATCACACTGAAGCTTTCTTT. Full variable domain (rest looked up from reference TRBV19 and TRBJ1-1): DGGITQSPKYLFRKEGQNVTLSCEQNLNHDAMYWYRQDPGQGLRLIYYSQIVNDFQKGDIAEGYSVSREKKESFPLTVTSAQKNPTAFYLCASRTREYHTEAFFGQGTRLTVV.

In its sample, this clonotype was seen many times. The chain has TRBV20-1 and TRBJ2-5, with 9 bases aligning to TRBD2. Trimming at V came to 6 bases and at J to 4 bases, leaving 6 bases not matched to a gene. CDR1 and CDR2 (germline): DFQATT, SNEGSKA (reference sequence). The CDR3 consists of 13 residues. This CDR3 reads CSAQAGGAETQYF. In nucleotides, the CDR3 is TGCAGTGCCCAAGCGGGGGGTGCAGAGACCCAGTACTTC.

Remarks on this clonotype: A much larger clone lies a single base off, so this may be a read error. The V gene is TRBV6-5, the J gene TRBJ1-5; D may be TRBD1 (6 bases). Germline V CDR1 and CDR2: MNHEY, SVGAGI. Trimming cost V 3 bases and J 6 bases, with 15 bases left between them. This CDR3 has 15 amino acids. Written as DNA, the CDR3 is TGTGCCAGCAGTTATGCCGCAGGGGAACGTCAGCCCCAGCATTTT. It codes for CASSYAAGERQPQHF.